This T cell receptor beta chain was retrieved from a study of T cell clusters in autoimmune cytopenias. Study-wide results and caveats: Functional roles of the in silico T cell clusters still await experimental validation. Active autoimmune hepatitis patients had approximately 3-fold fewer exclusive TRB clusters than healthy donors.

One tube held mixed TRB-A and TRB-B primer pools for touch-down PCR. From the multiplex PCR reads, TCRdb lists one entry per CDR3 protein and no DNA. The sample holds 1,000 or so distinct CDR3 sequences. TRB was amplified from around 0.25 ug of peripheral blood genomic DNA per sample. This clonotype counts as medium-sized by frequency. The antigen is unknown. The sample was peripheral blood. This receptor was identified in a human donor with an autoimmune cytopenia or autoimmune hepatitis (not recorded which).

This chain's CDR3 is CSAGSGTSGGRETQYF. The chain is built from TRBV20-1 and TRBJ2-5; the D call of TRBD2 rests on TCRdb alone, since no DNA is present to check it. The CDR3 extends over 16 amino acids. Germline loops: CDR1 DFQATT, CDR2 SNEGSKA (reference sequence).